These T cell receptor beta chains were read from a single sample in a study of blood T cell repertoires in COVID-19. The repertoire was sequenced with immunoSEQ multiplex PCR; TCRdb's copy has only in-frame clones and lacks some. The sample carries 200,000 or so clones, 65% to 85% recorded once. Sequencing used peripheral blood. These receptors were taken from an older woman with acute or convalescent COVID-19. The CDR3 runs from the conserved cysteine through the conserved F or W. D genes are given only for firm matches. Clone size is stated in some rows and not others, as once, few, many or a class when expanded.

DNA: TGCAGTGCTAGTGCCGGGACACCTTATGGCTACACCTTC; CDR3: CSASAGTPYGYTF; D: .; J: TRBJ1-2; size: .; V: TRBV20-1
DNA: TGTGCCAGCAGTTCATTTGGACAGTCTGGCTACGAGCAGTACTTC; CDR3: CASSSFGQSGYEQYF; D: .; J: TRBJ2-7; size: .; V: TRBV6-6
DNA: TGTGCCAGCAGCCCAGGGGGTGGCGATACGCAGTATTTT; CDR3: CASSPGGGDTQYF; D: TRBD1; J: TRBJ2-3; size: .; V: TRBV7-9
DNA: TGTGCCAGCAGTAAGACAGGGGACTATGGCTACACCTTC; CDR3: CASSKTGDYGYTF; D: TRBD1; J: TRBJ1-2; size: .; V: TRBV6-5
DNA: TGTGCCAGCAGCTCGGGACAGGGGGCGGGCACCGGGGAGCTGTTTTTT; CDR3: CASSSGQGAGTGELFF; D: TRBD1; J: TRBJ2-2; size: .; V: TRBV7-7
DNA: TGTGCCAGCAGTTTCCGGGACAGGGGGCGCGACTATGGCTACACCTTC; CDR3: CASSFRDRGRDYGYTF; D: TRBD1; J: TRBJ1-2; size: .; V: TRBV6-5
DNA: TGTGCCAGTAGTATAGATCATACGGGCTACAATGAGCAGTTCTTC; CDR3: CASSIDHTGYNEQFF; D: .; J: TRBJ2-1; size: .; V: TRBV19
DNA: TGCGCCAGCAGCCGCGCCACGAGCGGGGGCCAGTCTATACAGTTCTTC; CDR3: CASSRATSGGQSIQFF; D: TRBD2; J: TRBJ2-1; size: .; V: TRBV5-1
DNA: TGCAGTGCCATAACTAATGAAAAACTGTTTTTT; CDR3: CSAITNEKLFF; D: .; J: TRBJ1-4; size: .; V: TRBV20-1
DNA: TGTGCCAGCAGGGACAGGGCATCAACTGAAGCTTTCTTT; CDR3: CASRDRASTEAFF; D: TRBD1; J: TRBJ1-1; size: once; V: TRBV25-1
DNA: TGTGCCAGTAGACCGGGACAGGGACACCCCTACGAGCAGTACTTC; CDR3: CASRPGQGHPYEQYF; D: TRBD1; J: TRBJ2-7; size: .; V: TRBV19
DNA: TGTGCCAGCAGTGAGAAGTTGAGCTCCTATAATTCACCCCTCCACTTT; CDR3: CASSEKLSSYNSPLHF; D: .; J: TRBJ1-6; size: few; V: TRBV6-1
DNA: TGTGCCAGCAGCGTAGGACAGGGGAACGGTGAAGCTTTCTTT; CDR3: CASSVGQGNGEAFF; D: TRBD1; J: TRBJ1-1; size: once; V: TRBV9
DNA: TGTGCCAGCAGCGCCCCGGGTGCTGGAAACACCATATATTTT; CDR3: CASSAPGAGNTIYF; D: .; J: TRBJ1-3; size: .; V: TRBV7-9
DNA: TGTGCCAGCAGCCGCGGACTAGCGGGGGGGCCGAACACCGGGGAGCTGTTTTTT; CDR3: CASSRGLAGGPNTGELFF; D: TRBD2; J: TRBJ2-2; size: .; V: TRBV5-4
DNA: TGTGCCAGCAGCCAAGATAGAGCAACCTACAATGAGCAGTTCTTC; CDR3: CASSQDRATYNEQFF; D: .; J: TRBJ2-1; size: .; V: TRBV4-2
DNA: TGCGCCAGCAGCTTGGAAGCGGGTCCGTGGAAAATCACTGAAGCTTTCTTT; CDR3: CASSLEAGPWKITEAFF; D: .; J: TRBJ1-1; size: once; V: TRBV5-1
DNA: TGTGCCAGCAGCTTAGCAGAGGGAGGGACAAACTACCCCTACGAGCAGTACTTC; CDR3: CASSLAEGGTNYPYEQYF; D: .; J: TRBJ2-7; size: once; V: TRBV7-8
DNA: TGTGCCAGCAGGACCGGGGGGGATGGGCATAATGAAAAACTGTTTTTT; CDR3: CASRTGGDGHNEKLFF; D: .; J: TRBJ1-4; size: .; V: TRBV28
DNA: TGTGCCAGTAGTCAACGCGGGTACGAGCAGTACTTC; CDR3: CASSQRGYEQYF; D: .; J: TRBJ2-7; size: .; V: TRBV19
DNA: TGTGCCAGCAGTTCGACAGGGGTTTACGGGCAGCCCCAGCATTTT; CDR3: CASSSTGVYGQPQHF; D: TRBD1; J: TRBJ1-5; size: .; V: TRBV28
DNA: TGTGCCAGCAGCTCCGGGACAGGGGGTTGGGAGACCCAGTACTTC; CDR3: CASSSGTGGWETQYF; D: TRBD1; J: TRBJ2-5; size: .; V: TRBV5-6
DNA: TGCGCCAGCAGCTTTGAACCGGGACTACCTTGGGGGAATGAGCAGTTCTTC; CDR3: CASSFEPGLPWGNEQFF; D: TRBD2; J: TRBJ2-1; size: few; V: TRBV5-1
DNA: TGTGCCAGCAGCGCAACAGGGCTCACTGAAGCTTTCTTT; CDR3: CASSATGLTEAFF; D: .; J: TRBJ1-1; size: .; V: TRBV5-6
DNA: TGTGCCAGCAGCGTAGAGGACAGGTCCTCTGGAAACACCATATATTTT; CDR3: CASSVEDRSSGNTIYF; D: TRBD1; J: TRBJ1-3; size: .; V: TRBV9
DNA: TGCGCCACAAATGGGGGTAGCGGGGACCCTCGCAATGAGCAGTTCTTC; CDR3: CATNGGSGDPRNEQFF; D: TRBD2; J: TRBJ2-1; size: .; V: TRBV5-1
DNA: TGTGCCAGCAGTGAGAAAGGAGTAGCTGGAAACACCATATATTTT; CDR3: CASSEKGVAGNTIYF; D: .; J: TRBJ1-3; size: .; V: TRBV2
DNA: TGTGCCAGCAGCGCAGGGGCATCACCCCTCCACTTT; CDR3: CASSAGASPLHF; D: .; J: TRBJ1-6; size: .; V: TRBV6-5
DNA: TGTGCCACCAGTGATCAGCGGGGGGGCACAGATACGCAGTATTTT; CDR3: CATSDQRGGTDTQYF; D: TRBD2; J: TRBJ2-3; size: .; V: TRBV24-1
DNA: TGTGCCAGCAGCTTGGGGCAGGGGGCGGGGGACACTGAAGCTTTCTTT; CDR3: CASSLGQGAGDTEAFF; D: TRBD1; J: TRBJ1-1; size: .; V: TRBV11-2
DNA: TGTGCCAGTAGTAGACATAAGGGACAGGGCAATGGCTACACCTTC; CDR3: CASSRHKGQGNGYTF; D: TRBD1; J: TRBJ1-2; size: .; V: TRBV19
DNA: TGTGCCAGCAGCCAAGGCGGAGGGGCCGGAGGCCAAGAGACCCAGTACTTC; CDR3: CASSQGGGAGGQETQYF; D: .; J: TRBJ2-5; size: .; V: TRBV3-1/TRBV3-2
DNA: TGTGCCAGCAGCTCGGACAGGCCCAGGCCCGGGGAGCTGTTTTTT; CDR3: CASSSDRPRPGELFF; D: TRBD1; J: TRBJ2-2; size: .; V: TRBV7-6
DNA: TGTGCCTGGTCCAAACTCTCTGGAAACACCATATATTTT; CDR3: CAWSKLSGNTIYF; D: .; J: TRBJ1-3; size: .; V: TRBV30
DNA: TGTGCCTGGGGGGGCGTTCCCCGTCGGTTC; CDR3: CAWGGVPRRF; D: .; J: TRBJ2-7; size: .; V: TRBV30
DNA: TGTGCAACTAGCGGGGCTACCCTGAATGAGCAGTTCTTC; CDR3: CATSGATLNEQFF; D: TRBD2; J: TRBJ2-1; size: .; V: TRBV2
DNA: TGTGCCAGCAGCCAAGTTTCGGCAGCGGGTATGAGAGATACGCAGTATTTT; CDR3: CASSQVSAAGMRDTQYF; D: .; J: TRBJ2-3; size: .; V: TRBV7-8
DNA: TGTGCCAGCTCACCGACTACAGGGACCTTGGGGGCCAACGTCCTGACTTTC; CDR3: CASSPTTGTLGANVLTF; D: .; J: TRBJ2-6; size: .; V: TRBV18
DNA: TGCAGTGCGCAGCGGGGAGAGACCCAGTACTTC; CDR3: CSAQRGETQYF; D: TRBD2; J: TRBJ2-5; size: .; V: TRBV20-1
DNA: TGTGCCAGCAGCTCACAAAACGACAGGAACACTGAAGCTTTCTTT; CDR3: CASSSQNDRNTEAFF; D: .; J: TRBJ1-1; size: few; V: TRBV12-1
DNA: TGTGCCAGCAGCTTGTTGACAGGGGGCGGTGAAAAACTGTTTTTT; CDR3: CASSLLTGGGEKLFF; D: TRBD1; J: TRBJ1-4; size: .; V: TRBV5-6
DNA: TGTGCCAGCAGCCAAGATTCATGGGGGCCCTATGGCTACACCTTC; CDR3: CASSQDSWGPYGYTF; D: .; J: TRBJ1-2; size: .; V: TRBV3-1/TRBV3-2
DNA: TGTGCCAGCAGGGCCGGGACAGACTACGAGCAGTACTTC; CDR3: CASRAGTDYEQYF; D: TRBD1; J: TRBJ2-7; size: .; V: TRBV2
DNA: TGTGCCAGTAACGAGGGAATGAACACTGAAGCTTTCTTT; CDR3: CASNEGMNTEAFF; D: .; J: TRBJ1-1; size: once; V: TRBV19
DNA: TGTGCCAGCAGAACCGGGAGTGCCATTGAAAAACTGTTTTTT; CDR3: CASRTGSAIEKLFF; D: .; J: TRBJ1-4; size: .; V: TRBV6-5
DNA: TGCGCCAGCAGCTTGGATTCGGGACAGCTCCTCTCACCCCTCCACTTT; CDR3: CASSLDSGQLLSPLHF; D: TRBD1; J: TRBJ1-6; size: .; V: TRBV5-1
DNA: TGTGCCAGTAGTATTAGCCAGCGGGGGTACAATGAGCAGTTCTTC; CDR3: CASSISQRGYNEQFF; D: TRBD2; J: TRBJ2-1; size: once; V: TRBV19
DNA: TGTGCCAGCAGCCAAGCCTACTCCTACGAGCAGTACTTC; CDR3: CASSQAYSYEQYF; D: .; J: TRBJ2-7; size: .; V: TRBV3-1/TRBV3-2
DNA: TGTGCCAGCAGTAGGACAGACAATAGCAATCAGCCCCAGCATTTT; CDR3: CASSRTDNSNQPQHF; D: .; J: TRBJ1-5; size: .; V: TRBV6-5
DNA: TGTGCCAGCAGTTCTCAGGGGCGAGGGAACACTGAAGCTTTCTTT; CDR3: CASSSQGRGNTEAFF; D: .; J: TRBJ1-1; size: .; V: TRBV6-5
DNA: TGCGCCAGCAGCTTGGTGGGACTAGCGGGCGGGGAGCTGTTTTTT; CDR3: CASSLVGLAGGELFF; D: TRBD2; J: TRBJ2-2; size: .; V: TRBV5-1
DNA: TGTGCCAGCAACAAACAGGGGTCGGCTTTCTATGGCTACACCTTC; CDR3: CASNKQGSAFYGYTF; D: TRBD1; J: TRBJ1-2; size: .; V: TRBV6-5
DNA: TGTGCCAGCAAAGAGGACAGTTTTTCACCCCTCCACTTT; CDR3: CASKEDSFSPLHF; D: .; J: TRBJ1-6; size: .; V: TRBV6-5
DNA: TGTGCCAGCAGCTTAGTTGTGGGGCTGATCACAGATACGCAGTATTTT; CDR3: CASSLVVGLITDTQYF; D: .; J: TRBJ2-3; size: few; V: TRBV11-2
DNA: TGTGCCAGCAGCGTAGACAGGGGGCTAATGGTCAATGAGCAGTTCTTC; CDR3: CASSVDRGLMVNEQFF; D: TRBD1; J: TRBJ2-1; size: .; V: TRBV9
DNA: TGTGCCAGCCGCCTAGATTCCGGGACTAGGGGCGGTGAGCAGTTCTTC; CDR3: CASRLDSGTRGGEQFF; D: TRBD2; J: TRBJ2-1; size: .; V: TRBV6-4
DNA: TGTGCCAGCAGCCAAACCAGAAGTCAAGGAAACACCATATATTTT; CDR3: CASSQTRSQGNTIYF; D: .; J: TRBJ1-3; size: few; V: TRBV3-1/TRBV3-2
DNA: TGTGCCAGCAGCTCAAGACAGGCTCTTCCCCCGCATGGCTACACCTTC; CDR3: CASSSRQALPPHGYTF; D: .; J: TRBJ1-2; size: .; V: TRBV7-2